These 26 T cell receptor beta chains were all obtained from the same sample, sequenced in a study of blood T cell repertoires in COVID-19. Here immunoSEQ multiplex PCR was the method, and the copy in TCRdb shows in-frame clones only, minus some. The sample has about 160,000 clones, about 85% seen once. The sample taken for sequencing was peripheral blood. The receptors stem from a man in his 60s who had recovered from COVID-19.

The chain uses TRBV12-3 or TRBV12-4 and TRBJ2-7, with 10 bases identical to TRBD1. With 3 bases clipped from V and 9 bases from J, the junction kept 5 bases outside the gene matches. CDR3 length equals 13 residues. For the CDR3, the DNA is TGTGCCAGCAGTTTCGGACAGGGGGTGGGGCAGTACTTC. Encoded protein: CASSFGQGVGQYF.

The V call is TRBV19, the J call TRBJ2-5, with unresolved D. V lost 1 base, J lost 3 bases, and 9 bases lay in between. Germline V gene lookup returns CDR1 LNHDA and CDR2 SQIVND (reference sequence). CDR3 length equals 14 residues. As DNA, the CDR3 is TGTGCCAGTAGTATAGTGGGCTTAGAAGAGACCCAGTACTTC. Translated, it gives CASSIVGLEETQYF.

The chain combines TRBV29-1 with TRBJ1-2, with unresolved D. Trimming removed 2 bases at V and 2 bases at J, with 9 bases between. This CDR3 is 13 amino acids long. From germline, CDR1 is SQVTM and CDR2 ANQGSEA. CDR3: CSVEWASNYGYTF. The CDR3 region has the DNA TGCAGCGTTGAATGGGCGTCGAACTATGGCTACACCTTC.

The chain links TRBV5-4 to TRBJ1-2; 12 bases line up with TRBD1. Germline trimming cut 0 bases from V and 2 bases from J; bases unmatched to any gene: 8. This CDR3 contains 18 residues. CDR1 is SGHNT, CDR2 YYREEE, per germline (reference sequence). CDR3 sequence reads: CASSLAGQGAFSNYGYTF. Written as DNA, the CDR3 is TGTGCCAGCAGCTTGGCGGGACAGGGGGCATTTTCGAACTATGGCTACACCTTC.

This chain joins TRBV19 and TRBJ2-6; tentative D call: TRBD2 (5 bases). The CDR3 totals 15 residues. The V end was cut by 7 bases, the J end by 2 bases, with 12 bases between. The germline V gene encodes CDR1 LNHDA and CDR2 SQIVND (reference sequence). The CDR3 sequence: CASTTRPAGANVLTF. As DNA, the CDR3 is TGTGCCAGTACTACTAGGCCTGCTGGGGCCAACGTCCTGACTTTC.

This chain uses TRBV19 with TRBJ2-6; 8 bases map to TRBD1. V shed 5 bases and J 4 bases; nucleotides not matched to a gene: 13. CDR3 length equals 18 residues. Germline lookup yields CDR1 LNHDA and CDR2 SQIVND (reference sequence). In DNA form, the CDR3 reads TGTGCCAGTAGTGCAGCAGGGGGCGTCCTGAGCGGGGCCAACGTCCTGACTTTC. This translates into CASSAAGGVLSGANVLTF.

The V and J genes are TRBV5-1 and TRBJ1-2; the D gene is possibly TRBD1 (5 bases). Germline V gene data show CDR1 as SGHRS and CDR2 as YFSETQ. The CDR3 is 13 residues long. V lost 1 base and J 6 bases, leaving 10 bases between the germline ends. The CDR3 nucleotides are TGCGCCAGCAGCTTGCTGGGGGGGGATGGCTACACCTTC. Its protein is CASSLLGGDGYTF. The full variable domain, rest sourced from reference TRBV5-1 and TRBJ1-2, is KAGVTQTPRYLIKTRGQQVTLSCSPISGHRSVSWYQQTPGQGLQFLFEYFSETQRNKGNFPGRFSGRQFSNSRSEMNVSTLELGDSALYLCASSLLGGDGYTFGSGTRLTVV.

In its sample, this clone was seen a few times. J is TRBJ2-2 and V is TRBV19; D is perhaps TRBD2 (6 bases). The CDR3 consists of 13 residues. The V and J ends lost 4 bases and 6 bases respectively, with 9 bases between them. Germline values: CDR1 LNHDA, CDR2 SQIVND (reference sequence). In DNA, the CDR3 is TGTGCCAGTAGTACCACGGGGGCCGGGGAGCTGTTTTTT. Translation: CASSTTGAGELFF. The entire variable domain, with the rest obtained from reference TRBV19 and TRBJ2-2, is as follows: DGGITQSPKYLFRKEGQNVTLSCEQNLNHDAMYWYRQDPGQGLRLIYYSQIVNDFQKGDIAEGYSVSREKKESFPLTVTSAQKNPTAFYLCASSTTGAGELFFGEGSRLTVL.

The rearrangement links TRBV7-9 to TRBJ2-1; D is possibly TRBD1 (7 bases). Germline lookup yields CDR1 SEHNR and CDR2 FQNEAQ (reference sequence). The CDR3 length is 16 residues. V lost 11 bases to trimming and J lost 2 bases, with 22 bases between them. The CDR3 reads CAGEAGRQGTYNEQFF. The DNA of the CDR3 is TGTGCCGGGGAGGCCGGGAGACAGGGCACCTACAATGAGCAGTTCTTC.

The chain combines TRBV29-1 with TRBJ1-2, with D perhaps matching TRBD1 (6 bases). V shed 4 bases and J shed 4 bases, with 13 bases lying between them. Germline lookup yields CDR1 SQVTM and CDR2 ANQGSEA. The CDR3 consists of 13 residues. The CDR3 reads CSVAGGGGYGYTF. The CDR3 nucleotides are TGCAGCGTTGCGGGAGGGGGAGGCTATGGCTACACCTTC.

V and J are TRBV6-5 and TRBJ1-1, with a possible D match to TRBD1 (5 bases). V was shortened by 5 bases and J by 1 base, with 11 bases between the two germline ends. The germline CDR1 and CDR2 sequences are MNHEY and SVGAGI. This CDR3 region has 14 residues. Here the CDR3 reads CASSRWQGNTEAFF. CDR3 nucleotide sequence: TGTGCCAGCAGTCGCTGGCAGGGGAACACTGAAGCTTTCTTT.

CDR3 sequence: CATSRDLLDRGGVEGYTF. The CDR3 DNA reads TGTGCCACCAGCAGAGATCTCTTGGACAGGGGAGGAGTAGAGGGCTACACCTTC. The gene calls are TRBV15 and TRBJ1-2; 9 bases fit TRBD1. Losses at the gene ends were 0 bases for V and 8 bases for J; bases not matched to a gene: 16. Per the germline V gene, CDR1 is LNHNV and CDR2 is YYDKDF (reference sequence). The CDR3 totals 18 residues.

The rearrangement uses TRBV4-2 and TRBJ1-1; no definite D call. This CDR3 is built from 13 residues. Germline CDR1 LGHNA, CDR2 YNFKEQ. Trimming took 0 bases from V and 3 from J, leaving 5 bases between them. The CDR3 loop reads CASSQDGDTEAFF. In DNA form, the CDR3 reads TGTGCCAGCAGCCAAGACGGGGACACTGAAGCTTTCTTT.

The rearrangement joins TRBV6-2 or TRBV6-3 to TRBJ2-3; tentative D call: TRBD1 (5 bases). This CDR3 is built from 15 residues. V was pared by 0 bases and J by 4 bases, with 11 bases between. Germline CDR1 reads MNHEY; CDR2 reads SVGEGT. CDR3 sequence (DNA): TGTGCCAGCAGTTACTCGACCAGGGTTCCAGATACGCAGTATTTT. It codes for CASSYSTRVPDTQYF.

This sequence joins TRBV7-4 and TRBJ2-3; TRBD2 aligns across 10 bases. The CDR3 spans 15 residues. The junction had 2 bases not matched to a gene; V was cut back by 3 bases and J by 2 bases. CDR1 is SGHVT, CDR2 SQSDAQ, per germline. This CDR3 reads CASSLGTSDTDTQYF. The CDR3 DNA sequence: TGTGCCAGCAGCTTGGGGACTAGCGACACAGATACGCAGTATTTT.

The chain has TRBV9 and TRBJ2-3, with TRBD1 identical over 8 bases. This CDR3 spans 15 amino acids. The germline V gene has CDR1 SGDLS and CDR2 YYNGEE. V trimming: 7 bases; J trimming: 4 bases; junction bases outside the gene matches: 11. The CDR3 DNA sequence: TGTGCCAGCGGAGGACAGGGCCTAGGGGCAGATACGCAGTATTTT. As protein: CASGGQGLGADTQYF.

As regards this clone: A junction end diverges from the germline sequence, so it may reflect a read error. The V gene is TRBV5-1, the J gene TRBJ1-1; 10 bases line up with TRBD1. Germline values: CDR1 SGHRS, CDR2 YFSETQ. This CDR3 has 16 amino acids. The CDR3 reads CARSSGQGGVNTEAFF. The CDR3, as DNA: TGCGCCCGCAGCTCCGGACAGGGGGGGGTGAACACTGAAGCTTTCTTT.

The chain's CDR3 is CASSHGIRRDSNEQFF. For the CDR3, the DNA is TGCGCCAGCAGCCACGGGATTCGCCGGGATTCCAATGAGCAGTTCTTC. V and J are TRBV5-1 and TRBJ2-1; TRBD2 is a possible D gene (5 bases). Germline V gives CDR1 SGHRS, CDR2 YFSETQ. V was pared by 4 bases and J by 6 bases, with 20 bases between. The CDR3 runs 16 residues.

V gene TRBV12-2 combines with J gene TRBJ2-7; the table calls TRBD2, which could not be checked here. TRBV12-2 is classified as a pseudogene. The CDR3 runs to 14 residues. CDR3 amino acids: CASRWTSEHYEQYF. CDR3 nucleotides: TGTGCAAGCCGATGGACTTCTGAACACTACGAGCAGTACTTC.

The chain joins TRBV7-2 to TRBJ2-3; D is possibly TRBD2 (6 bases). CDR3 length: 17 residues. With 5 bases removed from V and 0 bases from J, the gap between germline ends came to 18 bases. Germline CDR1 is SGHTA and CDR2 is FQGNSA. Written as DNA, the CDR3 is TGTGCCAGCAGCCCAACAGCCGGACTACTTAGCACAGATACGCAGTATTTT. This codes for CASSPTAGLLSTDTQYF.

The chain carries TRBV7-2 and TRBJ2-7; the D gene is possibly TRBD1 (6 bases). The CDR3 consists of 13 residues. From germline, CDR1 is SGHTA and CDR2 FQGNSA. Deletions cut 3 bases from V and 3 bases from J, with 9 bases between. The CDR3 sequence: CASSFGTFYEQYF. Written as DNA, the CDR3 is TGTGCCAGCAGCTTCGGGACATTCTACGAGCAGTACTTC.

As regards this clone: Other DNA sequences in the same sample also yield this CDR3. The chain uses TRBV5-4 and TRBJ1-2; 9 bases are shared with TRBD1. V shed 4 bases and J 5 bases; nucleotides not matched to a gene: 3. The CDR3 runs to 13 residues. In germline, CDR1 is SGHNT, CDR2 YYREEE (reference sequence). DNA of the CDR3: TGTGCCAGCAGCATCGGACAGGGGTATGGCTACACCTTC. It yields the protein CASSIGQGYGYTF.

The rearrangement joins TRBV18 to TRBJ2-7; TRBD1 is a possible D gene (6 bases). CDR1 is KGHSH, CDR2 LQKENI, per germline. V was pared by 3 bases and J by 7 bases, with 16 bases between. The CDR3 covers 14 residues. The CDR3 bases are TGTGCCAGCTCACCGTCCGGACAGCCTAAAGAGCAGTACTTC. Its translation: CASSPSGQPKEQYF.

This clone appeared a few times. J is TRBJ2-2 and V is TRBV7-6; the D is unclear. The length of the CDR3 is 15 residues. CDR1 and CDR2 from the germline V gene are SGHVS and FNYEAQ. The V end lost 1 base, the J end lost 1 base, and 7 bases lay between the germline ends. CDR3 region: CASSLVRQNTGELFF. The CDR3 DNA follows: TGTGCCAGCAGCTTAGTCAGACAGAACACCGGGGAGCTGTTTTTT.

The rearrangement links TRBV2 to TRBJ2-7; tentative D call: TRBD1 (6 bases). The CDR3 totals 13 residues. V was clipped by 11 bases and J by 2 bases, with 16 bases between them. Per the germline V gene, CDR1 is SNHLY and CDR2 is FYNNEI. DNA of the CDR3: TGTGCCCATAGAATACAGGGCGCCTACGAGCAGTACTTC. Translated: CAHRIQGAYEQYF. Full variable domain (remainder filled in from reference TRBV2 and TRBJ2-7): EPEVTQTPSHQVTQMGQEVILRCVPISNHLYFYWYRQILGQKVEFLVSFYNNEISEKSEIFDDQFSVERPDGSNFTLKIRSTKLEDSAMYFCAHRIQGAYEQYFGPGTRLTVT.

The CDR3 nucleotides read TGTGCCAGTAGTATGGCAGGGGCCGGGAACACTGAAGCTTTCTTT. It encodes CASSMAGAGNTEAFF. The chain couples TRBV19 to TRBJ1-1; D perhaps matches TRBD1 (6 bases). V lost 3 bases and J 1 base, leaving 12 bases between the germline ends. This CDR3 is built from 15 residues. Per germline, CDR1 LNHDA and CDR2 SQIVND (reference sequence).